This entry lists 29 T cell receptor beta chains sequenced from one sample in a study of monozygotic twins with inflammatory bowel disease. For each CDR3 protein, TCRdb gives one entry from its re-call of the 5' RACE reads, without DNA. The table for this sample gives about 330,000 distinct CDR3 sequences. The specimen was blood. The receptors were gathered from a human donor with ulcerative colitis or Crohn's disease, or a healthy co-twin of an affected twin (not recorded which).

This rearrangement joins TRBV4-2 to TRBJ2-1; TCRdb returns TRBD2, unconfirmable since there is no DNA. This CDR3 has 15 residues. The germline V gene has CDR1 LGHNA and CDR2 YNFKEQ. CDR3: CASSLRSGREGEQFF.

The V call is TRBV7-2, the J call TRBJ1-6; TCRdb reports TRBD1, a call that lacks DNA to check it against. CDR1 is SGHTA, CDR2 FQGNSA, per germline. The CDR3 sequence is 14 residues long. CDR3 sequence reads: CASSPDRGNSPLHF.

The rearrangement links TRBV20-1 to TRBJ1-5; TCRdb's D gene call, TRBD1, goes unchecked for lack of DNA. CDR1 is DFQATT, CDR2 SNEGSKA, per germline (reference sequence). This CDR3 has 14 residues. The CDR3 here is CSAALSGQGMPQHF.

The chain joins TRBV27 to TRBJ2-7; TCRdb reports TRBD1, a call that lacks DNA to check it against. The CDR3 length is 16 residues. Germline V gives CDR1 MNHEY, CDR2 SMNVEV (reference sequence). CDR3 protein: CASGATGFGPYYEQYF.

The V gene is TRBV24-1, the J gene TRBJ2-3; TCRdb's D call of TRBD1 is untestable without DNA. The V gene's germline CDR1 is KGHDR and CDR2 SFDVKD. This CDR3 is built from 15 residues. CDR3 amino acids: CATSDGTGGTDTQYF.

The chain has TRBV20-1 and TRBJ2-5; TCRdb's D call, TRBD1, is unchecked because there is no DNA. Germline V gene data show CDR1 as DFQATT and CDR2 as SNEGSKA (reference sequence). This CDR3 region has 12 residues. This chain's CDR3 is CSARGGDETQYF.

V is TRBV20-1 and J is TRBJ1-6. Germline V gene data show CDR1 as DFQATT and CDR2 as SNEGSKA (reference sequence). The CDR3 has 14 residues. CDR3 region: CSARAGSYNSPLHF.

The genes are TRBV20-1 and TRBJ2-1; TCRdb selects TRBD1, and the lack of DNA leaves this call unchecked. CDR1 and CDR2 from the germline V gene are DFQATT and SNEGSKA (reference sequence). This CDR3 contains 15 residues. The CDR3 reads CSAISRGAWSNEQFF.

The chain recombines TRBV10-2 with TRBJ1-6; the TCRdb call, TRBD1, lacks DNA for checking. The germline V gene encodes CDR1 WSHSY and CDR2 SAAADI. CDR3 size: 15 residues. CDR3 amino acids: CASRDLGFYDSPLHF.

The chain recombines TRBV7-9 with TRBJ1-5; TCRdb designates TRBD1, a call that cannot be tested without DNA. The CDR3 contains 14 residues. Germline V gives CDR1 SEHNR, CDR2 FQNEAQ (reference sequence). CDR3 sequence reads: CASSPGTLGQPQHF.

V is TRBV25-1 and J is TRBJ2-7. The CDR3 length is 15 residues. Germline V gene data show CDR1 as MGHDK and CDR2 as SYGVNS. CDR3 loop: CASSELVGESYEQYF.

The chain couples TRBV14 to TRBJ2-3. This CDR3 is 18 amino acids long. Germline V CDR1 and CDR2: SGHDN, FVKESK. The CDR3 here is CASSPVRRYSAYPDTQYF.

This chain joins TRBV6-1 and TRBJ1-1; lacking DNA, the TRBD1 call made by TCRdb goes unchecked. CDR3 length equals 14 residues. Germline values: CDR1 MNHNS, CDR2 SASEGT. Here the CDR3 reads CARPREQLNTEAFF.

The rearrangement uses TRBV6-1 and TRBJ1-5; TCRdb's D call, TRBD1, is unchecked because there is no DNA. The CDR3 length is 19 residues. CDR1 MNHNS and CDR2 SASEGT come from the germline V gene. CDR3 in amino acids: CASSPHLRLTGYSNQPQHF.

The chain recombines TRBV28 with TRBJ2-3. The germline CDR1 and CDR2 sequences are MDHEN and SYDVKM. The CDR3 runs to 14 residues. CDR3 in amino acids: CASSLSQTPTTQYF. The full variable domain, its missing parts supplied by reference TRBV28 and TRBJ2-3, is DVKVTQSSRYLVKRTGEKVFLECVQDMDHENMFWYRQDPGLGLRLIYFSYDVKMKEKGDIPEGYSVSREKKERFSLILESASTNQTSMYLCASSLSQTPTTQYFGPGTRLTVL.

The chain recombines TRBV11-2 with TRBJ2-7; TCRdb selects TRBD1, and the lack of DNA leaves this call unchecked. This CDR3 is built from 16 residues. Germline V gives CDR1 SGHAT, CDR2 FQNNGV. The CDR3 region is CASSPEQGKNSYEQYF.

The chain links TRBV20-1 to TRBJ2-3; the D gene TCRdb calls, TRBD1, cannot be checked with no DNA. CDR3 size: 15 residues. CDR1 and CDR2 (germline): DFQATT, SNEGSKA (reference sequence). CDR3 residues: CSASRSGAPTDTQYF.

V and J are TRBV7-9 and TRBJ2-7; without DNA, the TCRdb call of TRBD1 cannot be checked. The length of the CDR3 is 13 residues. The germline CDR1 and CDR2 sequences are SEHNR and FQNEAQ (reference sequence). The CDR3 spells CASLQDGVYEQYF.

The rearrangement uses TRBV19 and TRBJ2-3; the D gene TCRdb calls, TRBD2, cannot be checked with no DNA. The CDR3 spans 16 residues. Germline V lookup: CDR1 LNHDA, CDR2 SQIVND (reference sequence). This chain's CDR3 is CATGTSDELFTDTQYF.

This chain links TRBV5-1 with TRBJ1-4; lacking DNA, the TRBD1 call made by TCRdb goes unchecked. CDR1 SGHRS and CDR2 YFSETQ come from the germline V gene. This CDR3 comprises 13 residues. The CDR3: CASSFGTGGKLFF.

The chain uses TRBV5-1 and TRBJ2-1. There are 16 residues in the CDR3. Germline CDR1 SGHRS, CDR2 YFSETQ. Here the CDR3 reads CASSLEVTGSYNEQFF.

The chain's CDR3 is CSARGGLQETQYF. V usage is TRBV20-1 and J usage is TRBJ2-5. The germline gives CDR1 DFQATT, CDR2 SNEGSKA (reference sequence). The CDR3 sequence is 13 residues long.

The chain has TRBV20-1 and TRBJ2-7. Germline V gives CDR1 DFQATT, CDR2 SNEGSKA (reference sequence). This CDR3 comprises 11 residues. The CDR3 loop reads CSASMSYEQYF.

The chain couples TRBV6-5 to TRBJ2-7; there is no DNA to check the TCRdb D call of TRBD1. The CDR3 length is 15 residues. CDR1 and CDR2 (germline): MNHEY, SVGAGI. The CDR3 sequence: CASSYDIGGYYEQYF.

The chain uses TRBV7-9 and TRBJ2-7. The germline CDR1 and CDR2 sequences are SEHNR and FQNEAQ (reference sequence). The CDR3 is 12 residues long. Here the CDR3 reads CASSLSIPEQYF. The whole variable domain, remainder taken from reference TRBV7-9 and TRBJ2-7, is DTGVSQNPRHKITKRGQNVTFRCDPISEHNRLYWYRQTLGQGPEFLTYFQNEAQLEKSRLLSDRFSAERPKGSFSTLEIQRTEQGDSAMYLCASSLSIPEQYFGPGTRLTVT.

CDR3 sequence reads: CASSQDRGHTGELFF. The genes are TRBV5-1 and TRBJ2-2; with no DNA, the TCRdb D assignment of TRBD1 cannot be verified. The CDR3 has 15 amino acids. CDR1 SGHRS and CDR2 YFSETQ come from the germline V gene.

The chain has TRBV5-1 and TRBJ2-3; checking the TCRdb D call of TRBD2 is not possible without DNA. Germline-derived CDR1 and CDR2 are SGHRS and YFSETQ. The CDR3 extends over 14 amino acids. This chain's CDR3 is CASSGAGGPDTQYF.

The V gene is TRBV20-1, the J gene TRBJ1-1. Germline V gives CDR1 DFQATT, CDR2 SNEGSKA (reference sequence). The CDR3 runs 14 residues. The CDR3 reads CSAQHSHRSTEAFF.

The chain recombines TRBV29-1 with TRBJ1-2. The germline V gene has CDR1 SQVTM and CDR2 ANQGSEA. There are 13 residues in the CDR3. CDR3 loop: CSVGTAANYGYTF.